This T cell receptor (beta chain) was identified in a study of blood T cell repertoires in COVID-19. Study at large: The cDNA or gDNA used as material had been derived from T cells, B-cell-depleted T cells, or PBMCs.

The assay was immunoSEQ multiplex PCR, and TCRdb's table has in-frame clones only and misses some. This table holds about 350,000 clones, roughly 90% found once. This clone was counted once. This CDR3 has 13 residues. Per germline, CDR1 SQVTM and CDR2 ANQGSEA. The V gene end was trimmed by 7 bases and the J gene end by 4 bases; junction bases not matched to a gene: 7. The TCR originated in a woman aged 30 to 39 who had been exposed to COVID-19. The gene calls are TRBV29-1 and TRBJ1-2; 9 nucleotides agree with TRBD1. The sample was PBMCs or T cells enriched from blood (not recorded which). The CDR3 DNA is TGCAGCGGCCTGACAGGGGGTAGCTATGGCTACACCTTC. Protein sequence: CSGLTGGSYGYTF.